This T cell receptor (beta chain) was identified in a study of shared clonotypes between healthy human individuals. Division of CD4+ cells produced a CD45RA+ naive subset and a CD45RA-negative memory subset. Sorted subsets were amplified in replicate PCRs using approximately 0.2 ug DNA, around 30,000 T cell genomes. The table came from immunoSEQ multiplex PCR; TCRdb's copy has only in-frame clones and leaves some out. The sample holds 2 million to 2.5 million clones, just under 95% seen once. This clone was found once. The TCR was taken from a man younger than 30 in good health. Some clones in this sample may be carry-over from other donors' samples. Sequencing used naive CD4+ T cells from PBMCs. Subset given: CD45RA+ positively selected.

The CDR3 protein is CASSEDGNYGYTF. Here the CDR3 DNA reads TGCGCCAGCAGCGAGGACGGAAACTATGGCTACACCTTC. This chain uses TRBV5-1 with TRBJ1-2; no definite D call. Trimming cost V 4 bases and J 2 bases, with 9 bases left between them. The CDR3 sequence is 13 residues long. CDR1 is SGHRS and CDR2 is YFSETQ in the germline V gene.